This T cell receptor beta chain was sequenced during a study of blood T cell repertoires in COVID-19. This CDR3 comprises 15 residues. The V segment lost 5 bases and the J segment 5 bases; nucleotides outside the gene matches: 10. The germline gives CDR1 KGHSH, CDR2 LQKENI. In the source study's methods: Scientists estimated how many nucleated cells there were by amplifying reference gene primers. Sequencing was performed with immunoSEQ multiplex PCR; in TCRdb, only in-frame clones are kept and a portion is missing. The V and J calls and clone size are taken from that table; D and trimming were inferred from the DNA. The data contain 50,000 or so clones, 85% to 90% of them singletons.

The chain joins TRBV18 to TRBJ2-3, with 7 bases matching TRBD1. The receptor comes from a human donor in a cohort sampled during active COVID-19. Material: peripheral blood. The CDR3 DNA sequence: TGTGCCAGCTCAACACAGGGGCGGAGTGGAGATACGCAGTATTTT. Protein sequence: CASSTQGRSGDTQYF.